This record concerns one T cell receptor (beta chain) sequence. The antigen is unknown. With a J-beta primer mix and a sample-barcoded 5' primer, a second PCR ran about 7 to 12 cycles. Each sample provided no less than 3 million CDR3-containing paired-end reads. TCRdb itself ran the 5' RACE reads through MiXCR, one entry per CDR3 protein. Of about 1.4 million distinct CDR3 sequences in the sample, approximately 60% were seen once. The data were taken from a study of blood T cells in healthy people across ages. Study-level background: Template switching retrieved approximately one barcoded beta molecule for each two T cells.

The CDR3 extends over 17 amino acids. Trimming stripped 7 bases from V and 1 base from J, with 21 bases between. Germline loops: CDR1 SGHAT, CDR2 FQNNGV. Study outcomes and limitations: TCR beta diversity per million T cells fell roughly linearly with age.

Material for sequencing was blood. The receptor's source is a man younger than 35 in good health. The chain has TRBV11-2 and TRBJ2-3, with TRBD2 as a possible D gene (7 bases). CDR3 amino acids: CASNLLFRGARTDTQYF. CDR3 DNA sequence: TGTGCCAGCAACCTTCTTTTTCGGGGGGCTCGCACAGATACGCAGTATTTT.